Listed here is a single T cell receptor beta chain. Its antigen is not identified. This record comes from a study of shared clonotypes between healthy human individuals. General observations from the study: Genetic and exposure-history diversity was limited by the small donor number. The authors sampled blood alone, and tissue repertoires likely differ.

Germline V gene lookup returns CDR1 MNHEY and CDR2 SVGAGI. Trimming removed 5 bases from V and 6 bases from J, with 6 bases in between. The CDR3 runs to 11 residues. The split of CD4+ cells yielded CD45RA+ naive and CD45RA-negative memory subsets. Clones were read by immunoSEQ multiplex PCR, and TCRdb kept only the in-frame ones, dropping some. The sample has about a million clones; roughly 75% are singletons. V and J are TRBV6-5 and TRBJ2-3; D is unresolved. The TCR was taken from a man between 18 and 29 years old in good health. Sample: memory CD4+ T cells sorted from blood. Subset specified: CD45RA-negative fraction. CDR3 sequence reads: CASSSVDTQYF. As DNA, the CDR3 is TGTGCCAGCAGTAGTGTGGATACGCAGTATTTT.